One and the same sample provided the 5 T cell receptor beta chains below, sequenced in a study of cytomegalovirus exposure and HLA in healthy donors. This PCR relied on a set of 60 Vbeta primers and 13 Jbeta primers. Clones were sequenced by immunoSEQ multiplex PCR, and TCRdb holds only the in-frame ones, with some missing. This table has about 170,000 clones, about 88% appearing once. The sample taken for sequencing was PBMCs. All receptors derive from a man between 25 and 39 years old in good health and CMV-seropositive.

This chain uses TRBV27 with TRBJ2-4, with unresolved D. CDR1 is MNHEY, CDR2 SMNVEV, per germline (reference sequence). Trimming took off 3 bases at V and 11 bases at J, with 11 bases between the two ends. The CDR3 consists of 12 residues. The CDR3 nucleotides read TGTGCCAGCAGTTTCCTAGGCGGAGTTCAGTACTTC. It codes for CASSFLGGVQYF.

The chain uses TRBV2 and TRBJ2-7; D is possibly TRBD2 (5 bases). Germline CDR1 SNHLY, CDR2 FYNNEI. The CDR3 spans 13 residues. Between the trimmed V and J ends, which lost 6 bases and 2 bases, there was a span of 11 bases. The CDR3 reads CASRRVRAYEQYF. The CDR3 nucleotides read TGTGCCAGCAGGCGGGTGAGGGCCTACGAGCAGTACTTC.

The chain carries TRBV5-1 and TRBJ1-3; the D is unclear. Looked up from germline, CDR1 is SGHRS and CDR2 is YFSETQ. V gave up 5 bases and J gave up 0 bases, with 9 bases separating them. The CDR3 loop spans 14 amino acids. The CDR3 DNA reads as TGCGCCAGCAGGGAGGTTGCCTCTGGAAACACCATATATTTT. Protein: CASREVASGNTIYF. The full variable domain, in which reference TRBV5-1 and TRBJ1-3 provide the parts outside the CDR3, is KAGVTQTPRYLIKTRGQQVTLSCSPISGHRSVSWYQQTPGQGLQFLFEYFSETQRNKGNFPGRFSGRQFSNSRSEMNVSTLELGDSALYLCASREVASGNTIYFGEGSWLTVV.

The chain combines TRBV6-5 with TRBJ1-2, with D possibly matching TRBD1 (6 bases). CDR1 MNHEY and CDR2 SVGAGI come from the germline V gene. The CDR3 extends over 11 amino acids. V was clipped by 10 bases and J by 4 bases, with 10 bases between them. This chain's CDR3 is CATSGVYGYTF. The CDR3 region has the DNA TGTGCCACCTCAGGGGTCTATGGCTACACCTTC.

The rearrangement links TRBV7-2 to TRBJ2-5, with D perhaps matching TRBD2 (5 bases). V was cut by 4 bases and J by 1 base, with 7 bases left in between. Germline values: CDR1 SGHTA, CDR2 FQGNSA. This CDR3 spans 13 amino acids. CDR3 in amino acids: CASSYGLQETQYF. As DNA, the CDR3 is TGTGCCAGCAGCTACGGACTCCAAGAGACCCAGTACTTC.